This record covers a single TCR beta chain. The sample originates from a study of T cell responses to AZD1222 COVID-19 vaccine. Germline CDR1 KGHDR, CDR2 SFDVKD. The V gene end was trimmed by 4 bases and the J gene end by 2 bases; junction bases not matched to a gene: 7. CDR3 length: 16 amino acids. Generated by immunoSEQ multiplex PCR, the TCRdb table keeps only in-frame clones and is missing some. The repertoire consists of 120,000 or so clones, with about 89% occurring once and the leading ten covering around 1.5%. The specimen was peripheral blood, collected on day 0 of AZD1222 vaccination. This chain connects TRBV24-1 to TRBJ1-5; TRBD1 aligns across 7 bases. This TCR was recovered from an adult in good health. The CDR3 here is CATSDGQVGGNQPQHF. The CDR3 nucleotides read TGTGCCACCAGTGACGGACAGGTCGGAGGCAATCAGCCCCAGCATTTT.